This TCR beta chain comes out of a study of beta chain features in type 1 diabetes. Based on CD45RO/CCR7/CD25/CD127/CD95/CD27, CD4+ regulatory, stem cell-like memory, naive and central memory cells were sorted. Populations obtained by sorting all exceeded 98% purity. With regard to this clone: The antigen is unknown.

Study observations and caveats: Moderate yet significant TCRB CDR3 shortening was seen in Type 1 diabetes patients in all four CD4+ subsets. Sampled from patients, naive, central memory and Treg TCRB repertoires appeared more similar than those sampled from healthy donors.

Expressed TCRB transcripts were sequenced after all isolated RNA was converted to cDNA. Produced via immunoSEQ multiplex PCR; TCRdb's table is partial and in-frame only. This table holds 300,000 to 400,000 clones, 10% to 15% found once. This CDR3 spans 14 amino acids. CDR1 and CDR2 from the germline V gene are SQVTM and ANQGSEA. With 6 bases clipped from V and 0 bases from J, the junction kept 5 bases outside the gene matches. The gene calls are TRBV29-1 and TRBJ2-3; 8 bases fit TRBD1. Input material: naive CD4+ T cells from blood. This clonotype was obtained from a man aged 18 to 30 in good health. CDR3 DNA: TGCAGCGTATCTGGGACAGGAAGCACAGATACGCAGTATTTT. Protein: CSVSGTGSTDTQYF.